The TCR beta chain under discussion was sequenced for a study of T cell repertoires in cytomegalovirus infection. J gave up 7 bases and V 3 bases, and 10 bases lay outside the gene matches. Germline loops: CDR1 DFQATT, CDR2 SNEGSKA (reference sequence). This CDR3 spans 16 amino acids. TCRdb re-analysed the reads in MiXCR, keeping a single row per CDR3 protein. Of roughly 730,000 distinct CDR3 sequences detected, around a third appear once; the ten largest clones hold around a sixth. Comment on this clonotype: Its antigen is still unknown.

This clonotype originated in a human donor in good health (CMV status not recorded). Some clones in this sample may be carry-over from other donors' samples. This specimen consisted of cultured PBMCs, obtained from culture after CMV antigen stimulation. This chain joins TRBV20-1 and TRBJ2-1; TRBD2 matches at 12 bases. DNA of the CDR3: TGCAGTGCTAGGGGGTTCGGGCTAGCGGGAGGGAATGAGCAGTTCTTC. Its protein is CSARGFGLAGGNEQFF.